These T cell receptor beta chains were read from a single sample in a study of blood T cell repertoires in COVID-19. Using immunoSEQ multiplex PCR, the repertoire was profiled, and TCRdb retains in-frame clones only, with some absent. The sample holds under 85,000 clones; around 77% are singletons and the top ten take 7.5% to 10%. The sequenced sample was peripheral blood. Receptor source: a human donor in a cohort sampled during active COVID-19. The CDR3 runs from the conserved cysteine through the conserved F or W. The D gene is left open where the match is weak. Clone size is given for some rows only: seen once, a few or many times, or a class if the clone is expanded.

V	size	D	J	DNA	CDR3
TRBV5-5	NA	NA	TRBJ1-1	TGTGCCAGCAGCTTACAAGTTATGAACACTGAAGCTTTCTTT	CASSLQVMNTEAFF
TRBV6-5	NA	TRBD2	TRBJ2-1	TGTGCCAGCACTAGCGGGGGGGCCGTCTATGAGCAGTTCTTC	CASTSGGAVYEQFF
TRBV7-9	NA	TRBD1	TRBJ2-7	TGTGCCAGCAGCTCGGACAGGGGGATACCTCTCGAGCAGTACTTC	CASSSDRGIPLEQYF
TRBV5-1	NA	TRBD1	TRBJ2-7	TGCGCCAGCAGCGGGGGACAGTCGTACGAGCAGTACTTC	CASSGGQSYEQYF
TRBV28	NA	NA	TRBJ2-5	TGTGCCACCGGCGGGGTTCGGGAGACCCAGTACTTC	CATGGVRETQYF
TRBV30	NA	TRBD2	TRBJ2-5	TGTGCCTCAAATAGCGGGGGCCTATGGGAGACCCAGTACTTC	CASNSGGLWETQYF
TRBV6-5	NA	NA	TRBJ2-7	TGTGCCAGCAGTCTAGACAGCAATTTAAACTACGAGCAGTACTTC	CASSLDSNLNYEQYF
TRBV6-6	NA	NA	TRBJ2-7	TGTGCCAGCAGTTACATCCGGGGGACCTACGAGCAGTACTTC	CASSYIRGTYEQYF
TRBV12-3/TRBV12-4	NA	NA	TRBJ1-6	TGTGCCAGCAGTTTGAGGAGGGATTCACCCCTCCACTTT	CASSLRRDSPLHF
TRBV7-9	few	TRBD1	TRBJ1-1	TGTGCCACTGGGACAGTCCGGCAAGTTCTAACTGAAGCTTTCTTT	CATGTVRQVLTEAFF
TRBV7-6	NA	TRBD1	TRBJ1-6	TGTGCCAGCAGCTTAATGGACAGGGTAAATCCTAACTCACCCCTCCACTTT	CASSLMDRVNPNSPLHF
TRBV9	few	NA	TRBJ1-1	TGTGCCAGCAGCGCCAATCAGGGGATAACTGAAGCTTTCTTT	CASSANQGITEAFF
TRBV6-5	few	NA	TRBJ2-7	TGTGCCAGCAGCCCCGTGGGGGGAAGGGTATACGAGCAGTACTTC	CASSPVGGRVYEQYF
TRBV15	NA	TRBD2	TRBJ2-1	TGTGCCACCAGCATGCTAGCGGTCTCCTACAATGAGCAGTTCTTC	CATSMLAVSYNEQFF
TRBV19	NA	NA	TRBJ2-5	TGTGCCAGTACTCCGGGACTTAGCCTGGAGACCCAGTACTTC	CASTPGLSLETQYF
TRBV5-4	NA	TRBD1	TRBJ2-7	TGTGCCAGCAGCTTGGGGGACAGGGGCTGGAACGAGCAGTACTTC	CASSLGDRGWNEQYF
TRBV7-9	NA	NA	TRBJ2-3	TGTGCCAGCAGCGGGGGGACGTTGGGGTTCGCAGATACGCAGTATTTT	CASSGGTLGFADTQYF
TRBV19	NA	NA	TRBJ2-7	TGTGCCAGTAGTATAGGACTGAACGAACCTACCTACGAGCAGTACTTC	CASSIGLNEPTYEQYF
TRBV18	NA	TRBD1	TRBJ1-1	TGTGCCAGCTCACTTAGACAGGGGGCAACTGAAGCTTTCTTT	CASSLRQGATEAFF
TRBV19	NA	NA	TRBJ1-2	TGTGCCAGTGACCCCGGACACTACTATGGCTACACCTTC	CASDPGHYYGYTF
TRBV7-9	NA	TRBD1	TRBJ2-5	TGTGCCAGCAGCTTCTCACAGGGGGAGACCCAGTACTTC	CASSFSQGETQYF
TRBV7-9	NA	TRBD1	TRBJ2-5	TGTGCCAGCAGCCTGAGAGGGTCCAGGGGGCTTTGGGAGACCCAGTACTTC	CASSLRGSRGLWETQYF
TRBV19	NA	NA	TRBJ2-7	TGTGCCAGTAGTATAGGGGGGGACTCCTACGAGCAGTACTTC	CASSIGGDSYEQYF
TRBV30	NA	TRBD1	TRBJ2-7	TGTGCCTGGAGTGGACCCGGGACAGGGGCCAACGAGCAGTACTTC	CAWSGPGTGANEQYF
TRBV9	NA	TRBD1	TRBJ1-1	TGTGCCAGCAGCGTGGCGACAGGGGGCGAAGCTTTCTTT	CASSVATGGEAFF
TRBV2	NA	TRBD1	TRBJ1-1	TGTGCCAGCTCAGGACAGGGGAACACTGAAGCTTTCTTT	CASSGQGNTEAFF
TRBV11-2	NA	NA	TRBJ2-7	TGTGCCAGCAGCCCCGACAGATCCTCCTACGAGCAGTACTTC	CASSPDRSSYEQYF
TRBV3-1/TRBV3-2	NA	TRBD1	TRBJ2-7	TGTGCCAGCAGCCGGACAGGGCTCTACGAGCAGTACTTC	CASSRTGLYEQYF
TRBV5-1	NA	TRBD1	TRBJ1-2	TGCGCCAGCAGCCCGGGACAGAACTATGGCTACACCTTC	CASSPGQNYGYTF
TRBV3-1/TRBV3-2	few	NA	TRBJ1-2	TGTGCCAGCAGCCAGGGGAGGGGGTTCTATGGCTACACCTTC	CASSQGRGFYGYTF
TRBV27	NA	TRBD1	TRBJ2-7	TGTGCCAGCAGTTCCCGACAGGGAGTCAAGCAGTACTTC	CASSSRQGVKQYF
TRBV6-6	NA	NA	TRBJ2-7	TGTGCCAGCACCCCGGGTGCTTACTCCTACGAGCAGTACTTC	CASTPGAYSYEQYF
TRBV11-2	few	TRBD1	TRBJ2-7	TGTGCCAGCAGCTATTCACAGGGGGGAAACTACGAGCAGTACTTC	CASSYSQGGNYEQYF
TRBV7-2	NA	TRBD1	TRBJ1-1	TGTGCCAGCAGCATCGAGCAGACAGGGGCAGGAACTGAAGCTTTCTTT	CASSIEQTGAGTEAFF
TRBV5-1	NA	TRBD1	TRBJ1-5	TGCGCCAGCAGCTTGGGCGACAGGGGGGTTCAGCCCCAGCATTTT	CASSLGDRGVQPQHF
TRBV29-1	NA	NA	TRBJ1-1	TGCAGCGTTGAGGAGGCCGTGAACACTGAAGCTTTCTTT	CSVEEAVNTEAFF
TRBV6-1	NA	TRBD2	TRBJ2-7	TGTGCCAGCAGTGAAGCGCGACTAGCCGGGAGGGGCGGCGAGCAGTACTTC	CASSEARLAGRGGEQYF
TRBV11-3	NA	TRBD1	TRBJ1-4	TGTGCCAGCAGGCGGGACAGGGCGAGCGAAAAACTGTTTTTT	CASRRDRASEKLFF
TRBV10-3	NA	NA	TRBJ1-3	TGTGCCATCAGTGAGAACAGGCCCTCTGGAAACACCATATATTTT	CAISENRPSGNTIYF
TRBV5-1	NA	TRBD2	TRBJ2-3	TGCGCCAGCAGCTCAACCTCAAGGGGAGGGACAGATACGCAGTATTTT	CASSSTSRGGTDTQYF
TRBV27	NA	NA	TRBJ2-6	TGTGCCAGCGGGTTCGCACCAGGGGTAATCGGGGCCAACGTCCTGACTTTC	CASGFAPGVIGANVLTF
TRBV18	few	TRBD1	TRBJ1-3	TGTGCCAGCTCACCACGGGACAGAGGAGGAAACACCATATATTTT	CASSPRDRGGNTIYF
TRBV19	NA	NA	TRBJ1-6	TGTGCCAGTAGTTCCGGCACCAGGGGCATGGCACCCCTCCACTTT	CASSSGTRGMAPLHF
TRBV6-6	NA	NA	TRBJ1-1	TGTGCCAGCAGTTCCCCGGGCCGGGGGGACACTGAAGCTTTCTTT	CASSSPGRGDTEAFF
TRBV19	NA	TRBD1	TRBJ1-5	TGTGCCAGTAGTACCCTTGGGACAGGGGGGATCGCTCAGCCCCAGCATTTT	CASSTLGTGGIAQPQHF
TRBV4-1	NA	TRBD2	TRBJ2-5	TGCGCCAGCAGCCAAGATGAACTAGCGGGGGGGCAGGAGACCCAGTACTTC	CASSQDELAGGQETQYF
TRBV27	NA	TRBD1	TRBJ2-7	TGTGCCAGCAGTCGTCCGGGACAGAGCTACGAGCAGTACTTC	CASSRPGQSYEQYF
TRBV14	NA	NA	TRBJ1-1	TGTGCCAGCAGCCAAGTTGGAGGGGGGGTGAACACTGAAGCTTTCTTT	CASSQVGGGVNTEAFF
TRBV19	NA	NA	TRBJ1-5	TGTGCCAGTAGTCCCAGACAGGAGGTACAGCCCCAGCATTTT	CASSPRQEVQPQHF
TRBV6-2/TRBV6-3	few	TRBD1	TRBJ1-2	TGTGCCAGCAGCCCCTGGACAGGCGCTAACTATGGCTACACCTTC	CASSPWTGANYGYTF
TRBV30	NA	TRBD2	TRBJ2-4	TGTGCCTGGAGTGTAGGGACTAGTGTTGCCAAAAACATTCAGTACTTC	CAWSVGTSVAKNIQYF
TRBV19	once	NA	TRBJ2-7	TGTGCCAGTAGTAACGAGGGGGCCTACGAGCAGTACTTC	CASSNEGAYEQYF
TRBV5-1	NA	NA	TRBJ1-2	TGCGCCAGCAGCTTGGGTGGACAGAGCTATGGCTACACCTTC	CASSLGGQSYGYTF
TRBV12-3/TRBV12-4	few	NA	TRBJ2-2	TGTGCCAGCAGTTACAGAAACACCGGGGAGCTGTTTTTT	CASSYRNTGELFF
TRBV3-1/TRBV3-2	NA	NA	TRBJ2-2	TGTGCCAGCAGCCAAGGGACAGTGGGCACCGGGGAGCTGTTTTTT	CASSQGTVGTGELFF
TRBV6-5	few	NA	TRBJ1-1	TGTGCCAGCACGGGGTCGGTAAGTTTCTTT	CASTGSVSFF
TRBV11-1	NA	NA	TRBJ1-1	TGTGCCAGCAGCTTAGTCCGCCGGGACACTGAAGCTTTCTTT	CASSLVRRDTEAFF
TRBV18	NA	TRBD1	TRBJ2-7	TGTGCCAGCTCACCCCCGGGACAGAACTACGAGCAGTACTTC	CASSPPGQNYEQYF
TRBV25-1	NA	NA	TRBJ1-2	TGTGCCAGCAGTGAATTCTCAGGGAAAGGTGGCTACACCTTC	CASSEFSGKGGYTF